Listed below are T cell receptor beta chains from one sample, sequenced in a study of TIL therapy for anti-PD-1-resistant metastatic lung cancer. Assay: immunoSEQ multiplex PCR; the TCRdb copy retains only in-frame clones and omits some. The sample lists approximately 22,000 clones, more than 65% seen once, with over 1.5% in the top ten. The sequencing here drew on blood, taken at baseline. The origin of the receptors is a person aged 25-80 years with non-small cell lung cancer. CDR3s include the opening cysteine and the closing phenylalanine or tryptophan.

J gene | V gene | CDR3 protein
TRBJ1-2 | TRBV4-3 | CASSQVSGADYGYTF
TRBJ1-5 | TRBV7-9 | CASSLAQNQPQHF
TRBJ2-2 | TRBV24-1 | CATSDYRPTGELFF
TRBJ2-5 | TRBV9 | CASSKEAGTGFQETQYF
TRBJ1-6 | TRBV5-1 | CASRWGANDSPLHF
TRBJ2-2 | TRBV5-6 | CASSQPDRGRVRTGELFF
TRBJ1-1 | TRBV3-1/TRBV3-2 | CASSQGYGAFF
TRBJ1-5 | TRBV30 | CAWSKPRGTGGLNQPQHF
TRBJ2-6 | TRBV3-1/TRBV3-2 | CASSQHGRSGANVLTF
TRBJ2-1 | TRBV5-4 | CASSSRLAGGGDEQFF
TRBJ2-6 | TRBV4-2 | CASSQDRVGTGTGANVLTF
TRBJ2-7 | TRBV19 | CASRLDASYEQYF
TRBJ2-1 | TRBV2 | CASRGADYNEQFF
TRBJ1-2 | TRBV6-5 | CASIARRGSGYTF
TRBJ2-2 | TRBV4-3 | CASSQEEEGAPGELFF
TRBJ2-5 | TRBV12-3/TRBV12-4 | CASSLARPETQYF
TRBJ2-3 | TRBV7-2 | CASSPGADSTDTQYF
TRBJ2-1 | TRBV12-3/TRBV12-4 | CASSPGGGNEQFF
TRBJ1-2 | TRBV6-1 | CASSEGILYGYTF